This TCR beta chain was recorded in a study of identical twins. General observations from the study: There were fewer insertions in abundant cord blood beta clonotypes, but memory repertoires showed no such pattern. Twin-shared out-of-frame alpha sequences showed excess low generation probability.

This CDR3 comprises 13 residues. Germline V gene data show CDR1 as MGHRA and CDR2 as YSYEKL. V was shortened by 4 bases and J by 4 bases, with 8 bases between the two germline ends. All of the donors were Caucasians in good health. MiXCR, applied by TCRdb to the 5' RACE reads, yields one record per CDR3 protein. In the table there are fewer than 550,000 distinct CDR3 sequences, about 15% of which are singletons. Worth noting for this clonotype: Antigen unknown.

These data were also reused for a study on yellow fever vaccine responses in identical twins.

The sample comprised CD4+ T cells sorted from blood. The chain has TRBV4-1 and TRBJ2-1; D ambiguous. The source is a woman aged 18-29 years in good health. The CDR3 DNA reads TGCGCCAGCAGCCCGTGGAGTTACAATGAGCAGTTCTTC. Its protein is CASSPWSYNEQFF.